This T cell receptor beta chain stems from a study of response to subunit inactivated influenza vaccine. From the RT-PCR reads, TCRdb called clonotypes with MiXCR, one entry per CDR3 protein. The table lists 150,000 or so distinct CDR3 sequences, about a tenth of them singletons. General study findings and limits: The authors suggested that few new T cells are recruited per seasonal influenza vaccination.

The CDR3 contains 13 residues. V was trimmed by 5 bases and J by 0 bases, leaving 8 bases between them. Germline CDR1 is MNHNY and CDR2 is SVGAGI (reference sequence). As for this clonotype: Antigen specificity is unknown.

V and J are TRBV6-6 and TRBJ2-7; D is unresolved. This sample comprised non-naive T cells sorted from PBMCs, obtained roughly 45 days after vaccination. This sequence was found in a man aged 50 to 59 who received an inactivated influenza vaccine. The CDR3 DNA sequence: TGTGCCAGCAGTCACGACCTCTCCTACGAGCAGTACTTC. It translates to CASSHDLSYEQYF.